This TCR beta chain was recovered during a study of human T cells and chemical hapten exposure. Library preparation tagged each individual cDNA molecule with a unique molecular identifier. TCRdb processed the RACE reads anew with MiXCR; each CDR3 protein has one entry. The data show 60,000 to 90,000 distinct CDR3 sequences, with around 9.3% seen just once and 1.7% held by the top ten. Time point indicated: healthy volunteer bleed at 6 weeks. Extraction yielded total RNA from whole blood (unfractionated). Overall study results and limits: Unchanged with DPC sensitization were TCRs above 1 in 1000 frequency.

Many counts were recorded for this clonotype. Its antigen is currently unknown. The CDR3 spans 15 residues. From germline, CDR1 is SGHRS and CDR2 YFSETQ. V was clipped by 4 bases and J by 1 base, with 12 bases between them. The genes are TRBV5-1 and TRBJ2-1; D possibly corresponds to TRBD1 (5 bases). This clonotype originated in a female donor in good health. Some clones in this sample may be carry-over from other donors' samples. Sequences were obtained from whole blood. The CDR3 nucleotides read TGCGCCAGCAGCAACCAAGGACAATCCTACAATGAGCAGTTCTTC. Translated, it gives CASSNQGQSYNEQFF.